This passage covers 29 T cell receptor beta chains from one sample sequenced in a study of blood T cell repertoires in COVID-19. The method was immunoSEQ multiplex PCR; TCRdb's version includes in-frame clones alone and lacks a portion of them. Seen here are 90,000 to 130,000 clones, about 85% observed once, and the top ten hold under 5%. Sequencing input: peripheral blood. These receptors originate from a woman in her 70s with acute or convalescent COVID-19.

CDR3 loop: CASSARRYEQYV. The CDR3 coding sequence is TGCGCCAGCAGTGCCCGGAGGTACGAGCAGTACGTC. The chain recombines TRBV10-1 with TRBJ2-7; maybe TRBD2 (5 bases). This CDR3 is 12 amino acids long. Germline V gives CDR1 WNHNN, CDR2 SYGVQD (reference sequence). The ends were cut back, 4 bases at V and 4 bases at J, with 8 bases in the middle.

The rearrangement joins TRBV6-1 to TRBJ1-4; 12 bases are shared with TRBD1. The germline gives CDR1 MNHNS, CDR2 SASEGT. J gave up 7 bases and V 0 bases, and 3 bases lay outside the gene matches. The CDR3 is 16 amino acids. This chain's CDR3 is CASSEAWDRGREKLFF. The CDR3 DNA follows: TGTGCCAGCAGTGAAGCTTGGGACAGGGGGCGTGAAAAACTGTTTTTT.

V usage is TRBV27 and J usage is TRBJ2-7; TRBD2 matches at 7 bases. This CDR3 is built from 15 residues. The V gene end was trimmed by 5 bases and the J gene end by 1 base; junction bases not matched to a gene: 8. Germline lookup yields CDR1 MNHEY and CDR2 SMNVEV (reference sequence). The CDR3 sequence is CASSAPGLSSYEQYF. The DNA for the CDR3 is TGTGCCAGCAGTGCGCCGGGACTATCGTCCTACGAGCAGTACTTC.

This clone was counted between two and nine times. The CDR3 DNA is TGTGCCAGCAGGCCGAGCGGGGGTGGCGCCGGGGAGCTGTTTTTT. It yields the protein CASRPSGGGAGELFF. The V call is TRBV11-3, the J call TRBJ2-2; 8 bases align to TRBD2. The CDR3 totals 15 residues. The V gene's germline CDR1 is SGHNT and CDR2 YENEEA. The V and J ends lost 6 bases and 6 bases, in that order; junction bases with no gene match: 9.

This rearrangement joins TRBV27 to TRBJ1-2, with 10 bases aligning to TRBD1. Per the germline V gene, CDR1 is MNHEY and CDR2 is SMNVEV (reference sequence). V lost 2 bases and J lost 6; bases outside the gene matches: 0. The CDR3 is made up of 13 amino acids. This chain's CDR3 is CASSLGTGDGYTF. CDR3 bases: TGTGCCAGCAGTTTAGGGACAGGGGATGGCTACACCTTC.

V usage is TRBV20-1 and J usage is TRBJ2-5, with 7 bases lining up with TRBD2. After removal of 3 bases from V and 4 bases from J, the junction contained 5 bases not matched to a gene. The germline gives CDR1 DFQATT, CDR2 SNEGSKA (reference sequence). The CDR3 spans 13 residues. The chain's CDR3 is CSASEGGPETQYF. DNA for the CDR3: TGCAGTGCTAGTGAGGGAGGGCCAGAGACCCAGTACTTC.

The rearrangement uses TRBV5-6 and TRBJ1-4; D not resolved. This CDR3 is built from 18 residues. The germline V and J ends were trimmed by 6 bases and 0 bases, with 21 bases remaining between them. Germline CDR1 and CDR2: SGHDT and YYEEEE. The DNA for the CDR3 is TGTGCCAGCACCCTTTACTTAGGCTTGGGAGCAACTAATGAAAAACTGTTTTTT. Translated, it gives CASTLYLGLGATNEKLFF.

The CDR3 region is CASSPGGSNQPQHF. Here the CDR3 DNA reads TGTGCCAGCAGTCCAGGAGGAAGCAATCAGCCCCAGCATTTT. The J gene is TRBJ1-5, the V gene TRBV28; D gene ambiguous. The CDR3 runs to 14 residues. Germline loops: CDR1 MDHEN, CDR2 SYDVKM. With 5 bases removed from V and 1 base from J, the gap between germline ends came to 9 bases.

V and J are TRBV5-6 and TRBJ2-5; D remains ambiguous. The CDR3 is made up of 12 amino acids. Per the germline V gene, CDR1 is SGHDT and CDR2 is YYEEEE. V was clipped by 4 bases and J by 0 bases, with 4 bases between them. In DNA, the CDR3 is TGTGCCAGCAGCCTTTACCAAGAGACCCAGTACTTC. Its translation: CASSLYQETQYF.

This clone was detected once. The J gene is TRBJ2-7, the V gene TRBV5-5; D perhaps matches TRBD2 (5 bases). CDR3 size: 15 residues. V dropped 0 bases and J dropped 3 bases, with 13 bases sitting between them. Looked up from germline, CDR1 is SGHKS and CDR2 is YYEKEE (reference sequence). CDR3 loop: CASSLAPSGYYEQYV. CDR3 in DNA: TGTGCCAGCAGCTTGGCCCCCTCGGGGTACTACGAGCAGTACGTC.

The chain couples TRBV27 to TRBJ2-7, with TRBD2 matching over 11 bases. Germline V gene data show CDR1 as MNHEY and CDR2 as SMNVEV (reference sequence). V was pared by 6 bases and J by 4 bases, with 11 bases of the junction left unmatched. CDR3 size: 16 residues. Here the CDR3 DNA reads TGTGCCAGCAGACTTACTACTAGCGGGAGTTGGTACGAGCAGTACTTC. This translates into CASRLTTSGSWYEQYF.

V usage is TRBV29-1 and J usage is TRBJ2-1, with 8 bases lining up with TRBD1. Per the germline V gene, CDR1 is SQVTM and CDR2 is ANQGSEA. Germline trimming cut 7 bases from V and 8 bases from J; bases unmatched to any gene: 7. The CDR3 is 12 residues long. The CDR3 sequence: CSARTGSDEQFF. DNA for the CDR3: TGCAGCGCCCGGACAGGGTCGGATGAGCAGTTCTTC.

V and J are TRBV3-1 (or the pseudogene TRBV3-2) and TRBJ1-1; no clear D. The CDR3 has 15 amino acids. V lost 1 base to trimming and J lost 1 base, with 10 bases between them. Germline V lookup: CDR1 LGHDT, CDR2 YNNKEL (reference sequence). The CDR3 DNA reads TGTGCCAGCAGCCAAGCTTGGGCAACGAACACTGAAGCTTTCTTT. It specifies CASSQAWATNTEAFF.

The chain joins TRBV7-2 to TRBJ2-7; TRBD2 matches 8 bases. The CDR3 sequence is 15 residues long. The germline CDR1 and CDR2 sequences are SGHTA and FQGNSA. V lost 2 bases and J lost 3; bases outside the gene matches: 6. CDR3: CASSLSPSGLYEQYF. The CDR3 DNA is TGTGCCAGCAGCTTATCTCCTAGCGGGCTCTACGAGCAGTACTTC.

This clone was detected a few times. The genes are TRBV29-1 and TRBJ2-7; maybe TRBD1 (6 bases). Germline V gives CDR1 SQVTM, CDR2 ANQGSEA. V was clipped by 1 base and J by 3 bases, with 10 bases between them. The length of the CDR3 is 13 residues. CDR3 sequence reads: CSVEVLRGYEQYF. The CDR3 DNA is TGCAGCGTTGAAGTTCTCAGGGGCTACGAGCAGTACTTC.

V is TRBV5-1 and J is TRBJ1-3; D gene uncertain. Germline V CDR1 and CDR2: SGHRS, YFSETQ. The CDR3 length is 15 residues. V lost 0 bases and J 4 bases, leaving 11 bases between the germline ends. CDR3 in amino acids: CASSLALEGGNTIYF. The CDR3 DNA sequence: TGCGCCAGCAGCTTGGCCTTGGAGGGAGGAAACACCATATATTTT.

The chain is built from TRBV3-1 (or the pseudogene TRBV3-2) and TRBJ2-1; D possibly corresponds to TRBD2 (7 bases). The CDR3 runs 13 residues. Germline loops: CDR1 LGHDT, CDR2 YNNKEL (reference sequence). Trimming left V 0 bases short and J 11 bases short, with 11 bases between. In DNA form, the CDR3 reads TGTGCCAGCAGCCAAGACCGGGGGGCGCAGCAGTTCTTC. This sequence encodes CASSQDRGAQQFF.

This chain joins TRBV18 and TRBJ1-3; 7 nucleotides align to TRBD1. The CDR3 extends over 16 amino acids. V was pared by 4 bases and J by 0 bases, with 6 bases of the junction left unmatched. CDR1 and CDR2 (germline): KGHSH, LQKENI. Here the CDR3 reads CASSRGQEGSGNTIYF. Here the CDR3 DNA reads TGTGCCAGCTCACGTGGACAGGAGGGCTCTGGAAACACCATATATTTT. The variable domain in full, completed from reference TRBV18 and TRBJ1-3, reads NAGVMQNPRHLVRRRGQEARLRCSPMKGHSHVYWYRQLPEEGLKFMVYLQKENIIDESGMPKERFSAEFPKEGPSILRIQQVVRGDSAAYFCASSRGQEGSGNTIYFGEGSWLTVV.

V and J are TRBV18 and TRBJ2-3; perhaps TRBD1 as D (6 bases). The V gene's germline CDR1 is KGHSH and CDR2 LQKENI. V gave up 0 bases and J gave up 5 bases, with 12 bases separating them. This CDR3 is 15 amino acids long. DNA for the CDR3: TGTGCCAGCTCACCACCGAGCAGGGGTGGAGATACGCAGTATTTT. This gives the protein CASSPPSRGGDTQYF.

J is TRBJ1-1 and V is TRBV30; the D gene is possibly TRBD1 (6 bases). The V end lost 0 bases, the J end lost 1 base, and 9 bases lay between the germline ends. The CDR3 spans 14 residues. Germline V gives CDR1 GTSNPN, CDR2 SVGIG (reference sequence). CDR3 region: CAWSVGGTNTEAFF. The CDR3 DNA reads as TGTGCCTGGAGTGTAGGGGGAACGAACACTGAAGCTTTCTTT.

The genes are TRBV7-9 and TRBJ1-6; possible D gene TRBD1, 6 bases. The V gene lost 5 bases and the J gene lost 1 base, with 12 bases spanning the gap. The CDR3 consists of 16 residues. The germline CDR1 and CDR2 sequences are SEHNR and FQNEAQ (reference sequence). CDR3 sequence reads: CASSPVRGSYNSPLHF. The CDR3 nucleotides read TGTGCCAGCAGCCCGGTAAGGGGGTCCTATAATTCACCCCTCCACTTT.

The V and J genes are TRBV5-6 and TRBJ1-2, with a weak D call TRBD1 (5 bases). This CDR3 contains 15 residues. V lost 2 bases, J lost 5 bases, and 16 bases lay in between. From germline, CDR1 is SGHDT and CDR2 YYEEEE. The CDR3 region is CASSLTVGQGYGYTF. In nucleotides, the CDR3 is TGTGCCAGCAGCTTAACGGTGGGCCAGGGATATGGCTACACCTTC.

The chain is built from TRBV1 and TRBJ2-5; the D call TRBD2 from the table was never checked on the DNA. TRBV1 is assigned pseudogene status. CDR3 size: 19 residues. The CDR3 loop reads CTSSQDQVASGGPGETQYF. CDR3 nucleotide sequence: TGCACCAGCAGCCAAGATCAGGTGGCTAGCGGGGGGCCGGGGGAGACCCAGTACTTC.

CDR3 DNA sequence: TGTGCCAGCAGCCCCCAGGGGGCAGGGGACGCTGGCTACACCTTC. Protein product: CASSPQGAGDAGYTF. This chain links TRBV7-3 with TRBJ1-2; 8 bases match TRBD1. Germline V gene lookup returns CDR1 SGHTA and CDR2 FQGTGA. Trimming removed 5 bases from V and 7 bases from J; junction bases left unmatched: 12. There are 15 residues in the CDR3. The full variable domain, in which reference TRBV7-3 and TRBJ1-2 provide the parts outside the CDR3, is GAGVSQTPSNKVTEKGKYVELRCDPISGHTALYWYRQSLGQGPEFLIYFQGTGAADDSGLPNDRFFAVRPEGSVSTLKIQRTERGDSAVYLCASSPQGAGDAGYTFGSGTRLTVV.

This chain's CDR3 is CASSHERKETQYF. The DNA for the CDR3 is TGTGCCAGCAGCCACGAGCGCAAAGAGACCCAGTACTTC. The rearrangement links TRBV7-8 to TRBJ2-5, with no clear D. Between the trimmed V and J ends, which lost 5 bases and 3 bases, there was a span of 10 bases. Germline V lookup: CDR1 SGHVS, CDR2 FQNEAQ. The CDR3 spans 13 residues.

The chain couples TRBV14 to TRBJ2-2; tentative D call: TRBD1 (5 bases). V was shortened by 2 bases and J by 6 bases, with 10 bases between the two germline ends. From germline, CDR1 is SGHDN and CDR2 FVKESK. The CDR3 totals 14 residues. The CDR3 DNA sequence: TGTGCCAGCAGCCAACGGGCAGGGTCCGGGGAGCTGTTTTTT. Amino acid sequence: CASSQRAGSGELFF.

The chain is built from TRBV29-1 and TRBJ1-4; a possible D gene is TRBD1 (5 bases). The CDR3 has 14 residues. Deletions cut 5 bases from V and 3 bases from J, with 13 bases between. Germline assignment: CDR1 SQVTM and CDR2 ANQGSEA. CDR3 in DNA: TGCAGCGTTACCGGGGGGGGATCTAATGAAAAACTGTTTTTT. This codes for CSVTGGGSNEKLFF.

This clone was detected only once. CDR3 nucleotide sequence: TGCAGTGCTAGTACCCAAACAGGGGGCGAGCCCCAGCATTTT. Amino acid sequence: CSASTQTGGEPQHF. The V and J genes are TRBV20-1 and TRBJ1-5, with 9 bases matching TRBD1. The CDR3 runs to 14 residues. V was clipped by 3 bases and J by 8 bases; unmatched bases: 8. Germline V gives CDR1 DFQATT, CDR2 SNEGSKA (reference sequence).

The chain uses TRBV11-3 and TRBJ2-4, with a tentative D call TRBD1 (6 bases). The germline V gene has CDR1 SGHNT and CDR2 YENEEA. CDR3 length: 13 amino acids. V was shortened by 0 bases and J by 10 bases, with 10 bases between the two germline ends. CDR3 nucleotides: TGTGCCAGCAGCTTAGAGGGGGCTCTAATTCAGTACTTC. Translation gives CASSLEGALIQYF.